This T cell receptor beta chain came from a study of T-cell reconstitution after alpha-beta-depleted transplantation in children. Findings and caveats of the study: Expanded clones from the graft, numbering several hundred, reportedly supplied alpha-beta T cells about two months after transplant. The study traced high day-60 TCRbeta diversity in some patients to surviving recipient T cells and thymic progenitors.

Germline loops: CDR1 MNHEY, CDR2 SMNVEV (reference sequence). The CDR3 covers 15 residues. V lost 3 bases, J lost 9 bases, and 15 bases lay in between. This clonotype was counted between two and nine times. Antigen unknown. The TCRbeta library was prepared with unique molecular identifiers. TCRdb passed the PCR reads through MiXCR, listing each CDR3 protein once. The sample lists more than 500,000 distinct CDR3 sequences, over 10% seen once, with 14% in the top ten. Sequenced here: PBMCs, mostly from graft donor cells, sampled 180 days after TCRalphabeta/CD19-depleted stem cell transplant. The genes are TRBV27 and TRBJ1-6; D might be TRBD1 (6 bases). This TCR was sampled from a female patient aged 2-15 years who had a stem cell transplant for aplastic anemia, so the T cells may come from the graft donor. The CDR3 region has the DNA TGTGCCAGCAGTTTTGGGGGGCGGAAAGGTTCACCCCTCCACTTT. It yields the protein CASSFGGRKGSPLHF.